These T cell receptor beta chains were read from a single sample in a study of T cells after yellow fever vaccination. TCRdb re-analysed the 5' RACE reads in MiXCR, keeping a single row per CDR3 protein. Of approximately 580,000 distinct CDR3 sequences in the sample, approximately 16% were seen once. Sample: PBMCs, taken about 5 days after the first yellow fever vaccination. Receptors originate from a man between 18 and 29 years old who received the YFV17D yellow fever vaccine. CDR3s include the opening cysteine and the closing phenylalanine or tryptophan.

v_gene	j_gene	CDR3aa
TRBV5-1	TRBJ2-2	CASSLSLPNTGELFF
TRBV18	TRBJ1-2	CASRPKDSYYGYTF
TRBV7-2	TRBJ2-4	CASSNRTSRAKNIQYF
TRBV20-1	TRBJ1-6	CSARAGTQVPLHF
TRBV9	TRBJ1-4	CASSTEAGSDEKLFF
TRBV12-3/TRBV12-4	TRBJ2-2	CASSQIGGKAGELFF
TRBV14	TRBJ2-6	CASSQYRGSYAGANVLTF
TRBV3-1	TRBJ1-3	CASSLTPAGISGNTIYF
TRBV16	TRBJ2-1	CASSRTGRSSYNEQFF
TRBV5-1	TRBJ2-5	CASSPSGTSEETQYF
TRBV10-3	TRBJ2-3	CAISEMAAGRDTQYF
TRBV28	TRBJ1-1	CASSQRLTAWVDTEAFF
TRBV5-4	TRBJ2-7	CASSPRSDNSYEQYF
TRBV5-6	TRBJ2-5	CASSLEFSGGPQETQYF
TRBV18	TRBJ2-7	CASSRGEGQYF
TRBV18	TRBJ2-5	CASSPGGQETQYF
TRBV2	TRBJ2-7	CASSDPIITLTYEQYF
TRBV24-1	TRBJ2-1	CATSDPDLRNEQFF
TRBV7-2	TRBJ2-7	CASSFPGQTYEQYF
TRBV6-5	TRBJ1-1	CASSYTAPEQGGRTEAFF
TRBV7-9	TRBJ2-5	CASSLTVGGTQETQYF
TRBV11-2	TRBJ2-1	CASSPGPLAKEDNEQFF
TRBV14	TRBJ2-6	CASSQVAGANVLTF
TRBV9	TRBJ1-2	CASSPGETEYGYTF
TRBV4-3	TRBJ2-3	CASSQDNYYTQYF
TRBV27	TRBJ2-1	CASGQKQFF
TRBV29-1	TRBJ2-1	CSVGGTVAGNVQFF
TRBV3-1	TRBJ2-5	CASSPGYEGGQYF
TRBV20-1	TRBJ1-5	CSALTTGLDWFSNQPQHF
TRBV5-6	TRBJ2-3	CASSKGQPGDF
TRBV6-5	TRBJ2-1	CASSYSGSGFSYNEQFF
TRBV20-1	TRBJ2-5	CSAYSGGGRETQYF
TRBV5-5	TRBJ2-7	CASSPADRVAYEQYF
TRBV5-8	TRBJ2-7	CASTGLIEQYF
TRBV6-5	TRBJ2-2	CASSYRGAGNTGELFF
TRBV7-2	TRBJ1-3	CASSFAGANTIYF
TRBV7-2	TRBJ1-1	CASSPGAGSFAFF
TRBV12-3/TRBV12-4	TRBJ2-3	CASSLAGATHTQYF
TRBV29-1	TRBJ1-5	CSVPTGARCQPQHF
TRBV5-1	TRBJ2-1	CASSLAESHGYNEQFF
TRBV5-1	TRBJ1-1	CASKQGSGGMNTEAFF
TRBV7-6	TRBJ1-6	CASSSDRALSPLHF
TRBV29-1	TRBJ2-5	CSVVPGQETQYF
TRBV5-8	TRBJ1-1	CASSFTGGLGAFF
TRBV28	TRBJ1-2	CASSLRGGSNTF
TRBV4-1	TRBJ2-4	CASSQFIAKNIQYF
TRBV20-1	TRBJ2-5	CSGWVQETQYF
TRBV7-9	TRBJ1-2	CASSLGWGQHGYTF